This note documents a single TCR beta chain sequence. The entry originates in a study of blood T cell repertoires in COVID-19. Across the whole study: COVID-19 samples collected from the United States, Italy and Spain covered acute and convalescent phases. Sources were T cells, B-cell-depleted T cells, or PBMCs; the material itself was cDNA or gDNA.

Germline CDR1 and CDR2: MNHEY and SVGAGI. Losses at the gene ends were 5 bases for V and 7 bases for J; bases not matched to a gene: 10. The CDR3 has 14 amino acids. Original data processing: How many nucleated cells were present was estimated from reference gene primer amplification. Clones were sequenced by immunoSEQ multiplex PCR, and TCRdb holds only the in-frame ones, with some missing. V, J and clone size are those of that table, while D and trimming were read from the DNA. The sample shows approximately 150,000 clones, about 81% of them seen only once. Sequencing input: peripheral blood. The TCR comes from a man aged 60 to 75 with active or convalescent COVID-19. The chain carries TRBV6-5 and TRBJ1-2; 7 bases are a match to TRBD1. The CDR3 DNA sequence: TGTGCCAGCAGTATCGGGACAGTTTTTTTTGGCTACACCTTC. Protein product: CASSIGTVFFGYTF.